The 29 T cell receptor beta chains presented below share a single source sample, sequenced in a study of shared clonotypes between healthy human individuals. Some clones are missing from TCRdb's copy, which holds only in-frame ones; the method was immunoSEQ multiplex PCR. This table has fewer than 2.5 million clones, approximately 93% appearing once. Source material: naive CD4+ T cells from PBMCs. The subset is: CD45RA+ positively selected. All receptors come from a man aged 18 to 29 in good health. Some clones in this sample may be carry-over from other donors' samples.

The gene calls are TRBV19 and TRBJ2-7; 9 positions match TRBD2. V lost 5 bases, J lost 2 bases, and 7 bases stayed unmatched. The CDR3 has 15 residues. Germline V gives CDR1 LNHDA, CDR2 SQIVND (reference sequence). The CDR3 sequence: CASSDQAGGTYEQYF. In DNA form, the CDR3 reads TGTGCCAGTAGTGATCAAGCGGGAGGCACCTACGAGCAGTACTTC.

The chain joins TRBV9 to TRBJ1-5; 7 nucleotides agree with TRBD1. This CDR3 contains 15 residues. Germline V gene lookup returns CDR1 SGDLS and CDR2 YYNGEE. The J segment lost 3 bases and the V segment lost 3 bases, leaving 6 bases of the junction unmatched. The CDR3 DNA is TGTGCCAGCAGCGAGAGGGGACAGCCCAATCAGCCCCAGCATTTT. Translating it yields CASSERGQPNQPQHF. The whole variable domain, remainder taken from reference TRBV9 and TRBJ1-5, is DSGVTQTPKHLITATGQRVTLRCSPRSGDLSVYWYQQSLDQGLQFLIQYYNGEERAKGNILERFSAQQFPDLHSELNLSSLELGDSALYFCASSERGQPNQPQHFGDGTRLSIL.

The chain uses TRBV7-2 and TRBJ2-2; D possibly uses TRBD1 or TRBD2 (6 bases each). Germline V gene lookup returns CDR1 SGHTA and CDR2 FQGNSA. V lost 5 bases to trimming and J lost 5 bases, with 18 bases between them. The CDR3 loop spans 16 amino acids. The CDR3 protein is CASSPHSGGWTGELFF. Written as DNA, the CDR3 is TGTGCCAGCAGCCCTCATTCCGGGGGCTGGACCGGGGAGCTGTTTTTT.

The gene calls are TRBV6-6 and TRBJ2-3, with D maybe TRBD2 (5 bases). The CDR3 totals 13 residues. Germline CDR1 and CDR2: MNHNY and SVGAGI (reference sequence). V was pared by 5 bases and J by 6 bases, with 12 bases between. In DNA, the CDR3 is TGTGCCAGCAGTGCTATAAGGAGGGATACGCAGTATTTT. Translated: CASSAIRRDTQYF.

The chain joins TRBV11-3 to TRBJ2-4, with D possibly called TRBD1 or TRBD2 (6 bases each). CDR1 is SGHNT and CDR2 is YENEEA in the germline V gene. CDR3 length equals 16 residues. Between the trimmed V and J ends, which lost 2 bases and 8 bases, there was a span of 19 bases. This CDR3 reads CASSLRGHPEGYIQYF. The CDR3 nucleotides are TGTGCCAGCAGCTTACGGGGGCACCCTGAGGGATACATTCAGTACTTC.

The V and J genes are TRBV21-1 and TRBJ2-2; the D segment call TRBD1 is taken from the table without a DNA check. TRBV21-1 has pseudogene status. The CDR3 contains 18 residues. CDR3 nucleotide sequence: TGTGCCAGCAGCAAAGGTCGAGGACAGGGGTTGGACACCGGGGAGCTGTTTTTT. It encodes CASSKGRGQGLDTGELFF.

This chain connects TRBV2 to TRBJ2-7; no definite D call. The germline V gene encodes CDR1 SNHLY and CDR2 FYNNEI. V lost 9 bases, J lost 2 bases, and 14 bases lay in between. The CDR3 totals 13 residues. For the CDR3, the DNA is TGTGCCAGTCGAACCGGGCCCGCCTACGAGCAGTACTTC. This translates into CASRTGPAYEQYF.

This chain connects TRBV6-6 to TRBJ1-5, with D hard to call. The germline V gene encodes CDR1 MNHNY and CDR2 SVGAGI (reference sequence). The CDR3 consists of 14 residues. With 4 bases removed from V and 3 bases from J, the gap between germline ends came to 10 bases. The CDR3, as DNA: TGTGCCAGCAGTTGGGATTTTACCAATCAGCCCCAGCATTTT. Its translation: CASSWDFTNQPQHF.

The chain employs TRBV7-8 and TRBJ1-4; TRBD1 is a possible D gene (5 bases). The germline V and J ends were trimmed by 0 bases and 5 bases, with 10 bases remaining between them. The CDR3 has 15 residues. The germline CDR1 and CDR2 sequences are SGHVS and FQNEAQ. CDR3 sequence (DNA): TGTGCCAGCAGCTTAGCCCCAAGACAGAATGAAAAACTGTTTTTT. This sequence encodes CASSLAPRQNEKLFF.

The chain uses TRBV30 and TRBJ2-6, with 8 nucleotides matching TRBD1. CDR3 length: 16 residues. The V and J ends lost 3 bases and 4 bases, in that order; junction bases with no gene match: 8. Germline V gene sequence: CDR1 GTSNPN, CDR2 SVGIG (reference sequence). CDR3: CAWRGQGRLGANVLTF. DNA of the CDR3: TGTGCCTGGAGAGGACAGGGCCGGTTGGGGGCCAACGTCCTGACTTTC.

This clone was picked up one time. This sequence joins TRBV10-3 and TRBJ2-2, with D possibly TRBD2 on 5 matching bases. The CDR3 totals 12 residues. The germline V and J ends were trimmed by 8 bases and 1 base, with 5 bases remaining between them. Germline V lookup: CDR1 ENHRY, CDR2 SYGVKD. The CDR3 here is CAIRGNTGELFF. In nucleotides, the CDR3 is TGTGCCATCCGGGGGAACACCGGGGAGCTGTTTTTT.

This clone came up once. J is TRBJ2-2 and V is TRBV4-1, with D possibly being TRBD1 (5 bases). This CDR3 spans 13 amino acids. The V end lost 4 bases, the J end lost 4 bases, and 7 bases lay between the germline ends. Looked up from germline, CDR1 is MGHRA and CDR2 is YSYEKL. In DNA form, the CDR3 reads TGCGCCAGCAGCCGGGGCCCCACCGGGGAGCTGTTTTTT. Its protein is CASSRGPTGELFF.

CDR3 residues: CASKDRVTQEQFF. The CDR3 DNA follows: TGCGCCAGTAAGGACAGGGTAACGCAAGAGCAGTTCTTC. The genes are TRBV10-2 and TRBJ2-1; TRBD1 matches 8 bases. CDR1 is WSHSY and CDR2 is SAAADI in the germline V gene. This CDR3 is 13 amino acids long. V shed 9 bases, J shed 10 bases, and the junction held 11 bases outside the gene matches.

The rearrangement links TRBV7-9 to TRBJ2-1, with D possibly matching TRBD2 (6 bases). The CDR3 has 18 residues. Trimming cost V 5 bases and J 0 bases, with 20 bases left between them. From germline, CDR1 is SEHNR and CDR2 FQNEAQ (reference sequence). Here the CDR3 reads CASSPIRTSTTSYNEQFF. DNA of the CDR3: TGTGCCAGCAGCCCCATCCGTACTAGCACAACCTCCTACAATGAGCAGTTCTTC.

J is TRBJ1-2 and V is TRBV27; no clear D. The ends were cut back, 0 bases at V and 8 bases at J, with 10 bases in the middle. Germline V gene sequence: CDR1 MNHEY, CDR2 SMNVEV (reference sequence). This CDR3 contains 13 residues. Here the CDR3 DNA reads TGTGCCAGCAGTTTATCGGTAGCTTACGGCTACACCTTC. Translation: CASSLSVAYGYTF.

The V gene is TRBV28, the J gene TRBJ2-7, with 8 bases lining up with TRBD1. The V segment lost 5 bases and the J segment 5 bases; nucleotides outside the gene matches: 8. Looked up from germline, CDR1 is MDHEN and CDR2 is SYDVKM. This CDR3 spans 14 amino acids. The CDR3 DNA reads TGTGCCAGCAGTCGCGACAGGGGTGGAAACGAGCAGTACTTC. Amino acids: CASSRDRGGNEQYF.

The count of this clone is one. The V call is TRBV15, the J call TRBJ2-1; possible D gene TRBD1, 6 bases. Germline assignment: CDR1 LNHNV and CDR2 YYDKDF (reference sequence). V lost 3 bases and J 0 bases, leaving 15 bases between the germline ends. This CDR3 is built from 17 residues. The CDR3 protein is CATSSNLDRTSYNEQFF. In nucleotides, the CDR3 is TGTGCCACCAGCAGCAACCTGGACAGAACCTCCTACAATGAGCAGTTCTTC. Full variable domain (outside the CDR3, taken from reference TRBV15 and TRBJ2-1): DAMVIQNPRYQVTQFGKPVTLSCSQTLNHNVMYWYQQKSSQAPKLLFHYYDKDFNNEADTPDNFQSRRPNTSFCFLDIRSPGLGDTAMYLCATSSNLDRTSYNEQFFGPGTRLTVL.

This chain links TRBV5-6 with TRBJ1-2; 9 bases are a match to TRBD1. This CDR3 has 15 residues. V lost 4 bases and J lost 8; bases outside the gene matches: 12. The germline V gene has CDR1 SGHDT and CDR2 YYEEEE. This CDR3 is CASSLRDRDVGGYTF. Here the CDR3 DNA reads TGTGCCAGCAGCCTCCGGGACAGGGATGTAGGGGGCTACACCTTC.

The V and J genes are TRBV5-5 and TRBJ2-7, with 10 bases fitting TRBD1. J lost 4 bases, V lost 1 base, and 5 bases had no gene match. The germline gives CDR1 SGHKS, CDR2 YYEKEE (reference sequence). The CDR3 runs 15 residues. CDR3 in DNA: TGTGCCAGCAGCTTGAGTGGGACAGGGGTTTACGAGCAGTACTTC. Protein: CASSLSGTGVYEQYF.

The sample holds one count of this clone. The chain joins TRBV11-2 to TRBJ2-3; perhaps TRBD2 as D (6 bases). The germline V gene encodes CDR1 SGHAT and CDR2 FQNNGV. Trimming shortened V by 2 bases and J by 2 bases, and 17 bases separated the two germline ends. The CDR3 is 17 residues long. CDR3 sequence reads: CASSLNMGTYNTDTQYF. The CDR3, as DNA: TGTGCCAGCAGCTTAAATATGGGGACTTACAACACAGATACGCAGTATTTT.

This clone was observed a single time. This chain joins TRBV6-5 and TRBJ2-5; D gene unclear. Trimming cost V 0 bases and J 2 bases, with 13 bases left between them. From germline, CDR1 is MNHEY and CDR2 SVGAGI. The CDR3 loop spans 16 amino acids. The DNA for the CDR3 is TGTGCCAGCAGTTACTCCCTCGGACGGAGTCAAGAGACCCAGTACTTC. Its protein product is CASSYSLGRSQETQYF.

The CDR3 protein is CASTRGQYGYTF. CDR3 bases: TGTGCCAGCACCCGGGGGCAGTATGGCTACACCTTC. V and J are TRBV6-1 and TRBJ1-2; D may be TRBD1 (6 bases). The CDR3 runs to 12 residues. Trimming stripped 7 bases from V and 5 bases from J, with 11 bases between. Germline V lookup: CDR1 MNHNS, CDR2 SASEGT.

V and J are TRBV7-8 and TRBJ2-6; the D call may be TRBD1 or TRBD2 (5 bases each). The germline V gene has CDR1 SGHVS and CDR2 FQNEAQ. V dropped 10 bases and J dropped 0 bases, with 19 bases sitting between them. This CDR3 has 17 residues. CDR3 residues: CAILLGDLPSGANVLTF. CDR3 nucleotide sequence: TGTGCCATTCTCCTGGGGGACCTACCCTCTGGGGCCAACGTCCTGACTTTC.

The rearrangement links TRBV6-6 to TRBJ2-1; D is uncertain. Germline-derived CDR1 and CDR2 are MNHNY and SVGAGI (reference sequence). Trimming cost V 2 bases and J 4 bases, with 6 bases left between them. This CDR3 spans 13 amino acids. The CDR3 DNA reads TGTGCCAGCAGTTACGAGGATTACAATGAGCAGTTCTTC. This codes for CASSYEDYNEQFF.

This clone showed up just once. The DNA for the CDR3 is TGCGCCAGCAGGATTGGAGGGGGTATCGAGGAGACCCAGTACTTC. Protein product: CASRIGGGIEETQYF. This sequence joins TRBV5-1 and TRBJ2-5, with D possibly called TRBD1 or TRBD2 (6 bases each). The CDR3 sequence is 15 residues long. The V gene's germline CDR1 is SGHRS and CDR2 YFSETQ. Trimming shortened V by 5 bases and J by 5 bases, and 19 bases separated the two germline ends.

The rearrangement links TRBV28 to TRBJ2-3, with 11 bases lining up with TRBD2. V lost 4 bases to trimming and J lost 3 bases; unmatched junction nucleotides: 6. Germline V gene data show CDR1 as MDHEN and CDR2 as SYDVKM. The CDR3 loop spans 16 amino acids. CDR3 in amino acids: CASSSSGRRKTDTQYF. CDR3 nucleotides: TGTGCCAGCAGTTCTAGCGGGAGGAGGAAAACAGATACGCAGTATTTT.

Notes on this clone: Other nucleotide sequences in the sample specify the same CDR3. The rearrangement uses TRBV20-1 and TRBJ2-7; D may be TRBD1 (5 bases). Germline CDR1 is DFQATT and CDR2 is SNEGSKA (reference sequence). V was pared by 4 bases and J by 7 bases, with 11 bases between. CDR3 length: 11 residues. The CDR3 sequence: CSATRQGEQYF. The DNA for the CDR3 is TGCAGTGCTACGAGGCAGGGAGAGCAGTACTTC.

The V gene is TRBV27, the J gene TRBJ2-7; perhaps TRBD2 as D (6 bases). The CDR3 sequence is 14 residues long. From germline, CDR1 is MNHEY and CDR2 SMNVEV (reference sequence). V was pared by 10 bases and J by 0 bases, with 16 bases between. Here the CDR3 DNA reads TGTGCCATTATCAGCGGGCCACACTCCTACGAGCAGTACTTC. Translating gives CAIISGPHSYEQYF.

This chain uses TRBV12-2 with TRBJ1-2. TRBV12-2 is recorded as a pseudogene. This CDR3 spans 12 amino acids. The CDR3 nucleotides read TGTGCAAGTCGCCCCCGGACCGGCCTATACACCTTC. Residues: CASRPRTGLYTF.